These T cell receptor beta chains were read from a single sample in a study of OX40 agonist ivuxolimab in advanced cancers. Assay used: immunoSEQ multiplex PCR; TCRdb lists only in-frame clones, some missing. The repertoire includes 82,000 or so clones, around 83% of them detected once, and around 2.3% sits in the top ten. The material was CD4+ or CD8+ T cells sorted from blood, obtained in a trial of the OX40 agonist ivuxolimab. These receptors came from an adult with an advanced solid tumor such as melanoma, head and neck, liver or kidney cancer. Both conserved end residues are part of each CDR3. A D gene is named only where the DNA matches it firmly. A clone size is listed for some rows: how often the clone was seen (once, few, many), or a class if it is expanded.

v_gene	j_gene	len	d_gene	abundance	CDR3nt	CDR3aa
TRBV5-4	TRBJ1-3	13	-	-	TGTGCCAGCAGCTTGGGGGGAGGAAACACCATATATTTT	CASSLGGGNTIYF
TRBV10-3	TRBJ1-2	14	-	-	TGTGCCATCAGTGAGTCGGGGGGAGGCTATGGCTACACCTTC	CAISESGGGYGYTF
TRBV5-1	TRBJ2-2	17	-	-	TGCGCCAGCAGCTTGGACTTAGTGCAGGGAAGGACCGGGGAGCTGTTTTTT	CASSLDLVQGRTGELFF
TRBV7-2	TRBJ2-2	16	-	-	TGTGCCAGCAGCAGCTCCAGGACCACCTACACCGGGGAGCTGTTTTTT	CASSSSRTTYTGELFF
TRBV5-1	TRBJ1-4	14	-	once	TGCGCCAGCAGCTCCTCGACAAACAATGAAAAACTGTTTTTT	CASSSSTNNEKLFF
TRBV14	TRBJ1-3	16	-	-	TGTGCCAGCAGCCAAGTAGGGGGTAATTCTGGAAACACCATATATTTT	CASSQVGGNSGNTIYF
TRBV7-2	TRBJ2-1	18	-	once	TGTGCCAGCAGCTTAGAAGTTCTAGCGCGAAGCTCCTACAATGAGCAGTTCTTC	CASSLEVLARSSYNEQFF
TRBV5-1	TRBJ2-2	14	-	-	TGCGCCAGCAGCCTGGACATGGGTACCGGGGAGCTGTTTTTT	CASSLDMGTGELFF
TRBV2	TRBJ1-5	17	TRBD1	few	TGTGCCAGCAGTGAGTCCTTAGGGGGCTGGAGCAATCAGCCCCAGCATTTT	CASSESLGGWSNQPQHF
TRBV2	TRBJ2-5	15	TRBD2	-	TGTGCCAGCAGTTTTAGCGGGGGGGCCTCAGAGACCCAGTACTTC	CASSFSGGASETQYF
TRBV5-6	TRBJ2-3	17	TRBD2	once	TGTGCCAGCAGCTGGGGGACTAGCGGGGCTAGCACAGATACGCAGTATTTT	CASSWGTSGASTDTQYF
TRBV9	TRBJ1-1	14	-	-	TGTGCCAGCAGCGCAGTGTTGTCGAACACTGAAGCTTTCTTT	CASSAVLSNTEAFF
TRBV29-1	TRBJ1-1	13	-	-	TGCAGCGTTGGAGTGGCCAGGGACACTGAAGCTTTCTTT	CSVGVARDTEAFF
TRBV6-6	TRBJ2-5	15	TRBD2	-	TGTGCCAGCAGTAACTCCAGGGAGGGAGGGGAGACCCAGTACTTC	CASSNSREGGETQYF
TRBV29-1	TRBJ1-5	14	TRBD1	once	TGCAGCGTTGGGACAGGAAAAAGCAATCAGCCCCAGCATTTT	CSVGTGKSNQPQHF